This is a list of T cell receptor beta chains from one sample in a study of blood T cell repertoires in COVID-19. Profiled with immunoSEQ multiplex PCR; TCRdb holds only in-frame clones, not every one. The repertoire holds fewer than 200,000 clones, with over 60% as singletons. Input material: peripheral blood. These TCRs come from a woman in her 70s with acute or convalescent COVID-19. Each CDR3 is given without its conserved first and last residue.

V gene	J gene	CDR3 protein
TRBV5-8	TRBJ1-5	ASSLVVGQTRHQPQH
TRBV10-3	TRBJ2-5	AISESSGETQY
TRBV2	TRBJ1-1	ASSGQMDTEAF
TRBV5-1	TRBJ2-7	ASSLAGTRGAEQY
TRBV4-1	TRBJ1-2	ASSPQQGSNYGYT
TRBV19	TRBJ2-5	ASRRTSTTFQETQY
TRBV10-3	TRBJ1-1	AISERVTGSTTEAF
TRBV19	TRBJ1-2	ASSIGRLINYGYT
TRBV3-1/TRBV3-2	TRBJ2-4	ASSPQGARNIQY
TRBV6-5	TRBJ1-2	ASSEGGNYGYT
TRBV5-1	TRBJ2-7	ASSWRGVHEQY
TRBV9	TRBJ2-1	ASSGGQGLNEQF
TRBV7-2	TRBJ1-2	ASSVVKGLYGYT
TRBV9	TRBJ1-1	ASTRPGRNTEAF
TRBV11-2	TRBJ1-2	ASSLGASLPGYT
TRBV2	TRBJ1-2	ASSEETGHT
TRBV6-5	TRBJ2-7	ASRGDRPNYEQY
TRBV28	TRBJ2-5	ATRQSRETQY
TRBV11-2	TRBJ2-6	ASSLVSGAQGRANVLT
TRBV2	TRBJ2-2	ASRSPSGRVFTGELF
TRBV11-2	TRBJ2-3	ASSLNLQGPDTQY
TRBV9	TRBJ1-3	ASSVGTVSGNTIY
TRBV19	TRBJ2-2	ASSPRTGGAGELF
TRBV5-6	TRBJ1-1	ASSRFVDAEAF
TRBV14	TRBJ2-3	ASSQDIRTVRTDTQY